Presented here are 15 T cell receptor beta chains from one specimen sequenced in a study of cytomegalovirus exposure and HLA in healthy donors. Amplification used 60 Vbeta primers and 13 Jbeta primers. The protocol was immunoSEQ multiplex PCR, while the TCRdb copy is restricted to in-frame clones and leaves out a portion. The sample records over 150,000 clones, about 80% being singletons. Sequenced: PBMCs. Every receptor here comes from a woman in her thirties or forties in good health and CMV-seronegative.

This rearrangement joins TRBV5-4 to TRBJ1-1, with 8 bases fitting TRBD1. Germline V gene data show CDR1 as SGHNT and CDR2 as YYREEE (reference sequence). V shed 8 bases and J 3 bases; nucleotides not matched to a gene: 6. This CDR3 is 13 amino acids long. CDR3 region: CASQGAVDTEAFF. DNA of the CDR3: TGTGCCAGTCAGGGGGCGGTGGACACTGAAGCTTTCTTT.

The genes are TRBV6-5 and TRBJ2-7; D perhaps matches TRBD2 (6 bases). This CDR3 has 14 residues. Germline CDR1 MNHEY, CDR2 SVGAGI. Deletions cut 4 bases from V and 5 bases from J, with 15 bases between. Here the CDR3 reads CASSFSASVNEQYF. CDR3 coding DNA: TGTGCCAGCAGTTTTTCGGCTAGCGTTAACGAGCAGTACTTC.

V gene TRBV5-1 combines with J gene TRBJ1-2, with D unclear. Trimming removed 1 base from V and 1 base from J, with 11 bases in between. There are 15 residues in the CDR3. Germline lookup yields CDR1 SGHRS and CDR2 YFSETQ. The CDR3 DNA sequence: TGCGCCAGCAGCTTGACACCGGGTGGTAACTATGGCTACACCTTC. This gives the protein CASSLTPGGNYGYTF.

The chain has TRBV6-1 and TRBJ2-5; 7 bases are a match to TRBD1. CDR3 length: 15 residues. The V segment lost 2 bases and the J segment 5 bases; nucleotides outside the gene matches: 8. Looked up from germline, CDR1 is MNHNS and CDR2 is SASEGT. The CDR3 spells CASSEYGRGWETQYF. In DNA form, the CDR3 reads TGTGCCAGCAGTGAATATGGCAGGGGGTGGGAGACCCAGTACTTC.

The chain joins TRBV18 to TRBJ1-5, with 7 bases lining up with TRBD1. Germline loops: CDR1 KGHSH, CDR2 LQKENI. J lost 7 bases, V lost 5 bases, and 8 bases had no gene match. This CDR3 has 14 residues. The CDR3 protein is CASSFDRVGQPQHF. CDR3 nucleotide sequence: TGTGCCAGCTCATTCGACAGGGTAGGACAGCCCCAGCATTTT.

This clone appeared a single time. The chain has TRBV27 and TRBJ2-1; tentatively, D is TRBD2 (5 bases). The CDR3 runs 17 residues. The V and J ends lost 4 bases and 6 bases respectively, with 22 bases between them. The germline CDR1 and CDR2 sequences are MNHEY and SMNVEV (reference sequence). The CDR3 bases are TGTGCCAGCAGTTCACCGACTAACCGTTGGCGGGTCAATGAGCAGTTCTTC. It codes for CASSSPTNRWRVNEQFF.

The rearrangement uses TRBV27 and TRBJ1-2; 7 bases map to TRBD1. J gave up 4 bases and V 3 bases, and 8 bases lay outside the gene matches. CDR1 is MNHEY and CDR2 is SMNVEV in the germline V gene (reference sequence). The CDR3 has 15 amino acids. The CDR3 protein is CASSLEGALAYGYTF. The CDR3 bases are TGTGCCAGCAGTTTGGAGGGGGCTCTAGCCTATGGCTACACCTTC.

This clone was picked up a small number of times. The V gene is TRBV5-1, the J gene TRBJ1-1; no reliable D call. This CDR3 region has 14 residues. Germline loops: CDR1 SGHRS, CDR2 YFSETQ. Between the trimmed V and J ends, which lost 2 bases and 4 bases, there was a span of 12 bases. The CDR3 sequence: CASSFEGGITEAFF. In nucleotides, the CDR3 is TGCGCCAGCAGCTTCGAGGGTGGGATCACTGAAGCTTTCTTT.

This clone was counted once. V is TRBV25-1 and J is TRBJ2-5, with 7 bases fitting TRBD2. Looked up from germline, CDR1 is MGHDK and CDR2 is SYGVNS. With V trimmed by 3 bases and J by 5 bases, 6 bases remained unmatched. The CDR3 has 14 amino acids. This CDR3 is CASSDPGGLETQYF. CDR3 nucleotide sequence: TGTGCCAGCAGTGACCCGGGGGGTTTGGAGACCCAGTACTTC. Filled out from reference TRBV25-1 and TRBJ2-5, the complete variable domain reads EADIYQTPRYLVIGTGKKITLECSQTMGHDKMYWYQQDPGMELHLIHYSYGVNSTEKGDLSSESTVSRIRTEHFPLTLESARPSHTSQYLCASSDPGGLETQYFGPGTRLLVL.

The chain uses TRBV29-1 and TRBJ1-1, with D unclear. V was pared by 4 bases and J by 3 bases, with 15 bases between. The germline V gene encodes CDR1 SQVTM and CDR2 ANQGSEA. CDR3 length: 14 amino acids. The CDR3 sequence: CSVGALASHTEAFF. The CDR3 coding sequence is TGCAGCGTTGGGGCACTGGCGAGCCACACTGAAGCTTTCTTT.

This chain links TRBV19 with TRBJ1-2, with 9 bases identical to TRBD1. Per the germline V gene, CDR1 is LNHDA and CDR2 is SQIVND (reference sequence). V trimming: 5 bases; J trimming: 11 bases; junction bases outside the gene matches: 12. The CDR3 length is 14 residues. DNA for the CDR3: TGTGCCAGTAGTGCGGGACAGGGAATAGTTCGTTACACCTTC. This codes for CASSAGQGIVRYTF.

The chain recombines TRBV27 with TRBJ2-7; D not resolved. CDR3 length equals 14 residues. Per germline, CDR1 MNHEY and CDR2 SMNVEV (reference sequence). V shed 0 bases and J shed 3 bases, with 9 bases lying between them. The CDR3 bases are TGTGCCAGCAGTTTATCGGGCGTTAGCTACGAGCAGTACTTC. Protein sequence: CASSLSGVSYEQYF.

This clone appeared a single time. This sequence joins TRBV13 and TRBJ1-1; D possibly corresponds to TRBD1 (6 bases). Germline CDR1 PRHDT, CDR2 FYEKMQ (reference sequence). V gave up 5 bases and J gave up 10 bases, with 17 bases separating them. The CDR3 runs 13 residues. The CDR3 DNA sequence: TGTGCCAGCAGCCACGTGGACAGCAATTTAGCTTTCTTT. It encodes CASSHVDSNLAFF.

Here the CDR3 DNA reads TGTGCCAGCAGCTTTGCGACATCTTCCTACGAGCAGTACTTC. This translates into CASSFATSSYEQYF. The genes are TRBV11-2 and TRBJ2-7; D remains unclear. The CDR3 consists of 14 residues. V was pared by 3 bases and J by 1 base, with 10 bases between. Germline CDR1 SGHAT, CDR2 FQNNGV.

The V gene is TRBV2, the J gene TRBJ1-4; TRBD1 might be the D (5 bases). Germline CDR1 reads SNHLY; CDR2 reads FYNNEI. V lost 2 bases to trimming and J lost 0 bases, with 13 bases between them. The CDR3 consists of 17 residues. For the CDR3, the DNA is TGTGCCAGCAGTGAACAGGGCGGCCCCGCAACTAATGAAAAACTGTTTTTT. This sequence encodes CASSEQGGPATNEKLFF.